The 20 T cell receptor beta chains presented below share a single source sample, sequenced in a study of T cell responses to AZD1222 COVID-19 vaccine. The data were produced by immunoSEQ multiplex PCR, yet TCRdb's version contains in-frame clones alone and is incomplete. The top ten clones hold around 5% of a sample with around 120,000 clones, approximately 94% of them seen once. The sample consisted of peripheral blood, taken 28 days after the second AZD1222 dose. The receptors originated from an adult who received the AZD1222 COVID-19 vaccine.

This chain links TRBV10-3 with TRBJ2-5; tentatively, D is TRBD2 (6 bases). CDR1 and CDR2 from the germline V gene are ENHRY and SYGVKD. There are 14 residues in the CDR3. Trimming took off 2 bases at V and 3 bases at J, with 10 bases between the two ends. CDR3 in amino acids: CAISEGASEETQYF. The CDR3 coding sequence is TGTGCCATCAGTGAGGGGGCTAGCGAAGAGACCCAGTACTTC.

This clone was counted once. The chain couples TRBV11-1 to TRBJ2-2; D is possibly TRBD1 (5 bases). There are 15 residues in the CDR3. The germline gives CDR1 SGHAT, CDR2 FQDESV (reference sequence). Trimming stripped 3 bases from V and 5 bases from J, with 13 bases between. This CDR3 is CASSLGRVYTGELFF. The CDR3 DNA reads TGTGCCAGCAGCTTGGGCAGGGTTTATACCGGGGAGCTGTTTTTT. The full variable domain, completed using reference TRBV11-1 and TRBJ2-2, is EAEVAQSPRYKITEKSQAVAFWCDPISGHATLYWYRQILGQGPELLVQFQDESVVDDSQLPKDRFSAERLKGVDSTLKIQPAELGDSAMYLCASSLGRVYTGELFFGEGSRLTVL.

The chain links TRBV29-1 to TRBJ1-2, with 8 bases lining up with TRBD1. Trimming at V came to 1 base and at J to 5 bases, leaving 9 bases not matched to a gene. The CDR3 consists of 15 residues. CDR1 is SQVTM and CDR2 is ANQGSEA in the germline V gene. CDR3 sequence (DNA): TGCAGCGTTGAAGGAGCCAGGACAGGGCTTTATGGCTACACCTTC. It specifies CSVEGARTGLYGYTF.

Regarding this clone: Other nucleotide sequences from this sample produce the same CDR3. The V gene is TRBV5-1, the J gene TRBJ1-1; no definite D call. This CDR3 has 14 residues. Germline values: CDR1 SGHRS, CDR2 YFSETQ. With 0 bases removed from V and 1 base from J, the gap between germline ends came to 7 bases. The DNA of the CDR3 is TGCGCCAGCAGCTTGGGGACGGCGAACACTGAAGCTTTCTTT. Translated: CASSLGTANTEAFF.

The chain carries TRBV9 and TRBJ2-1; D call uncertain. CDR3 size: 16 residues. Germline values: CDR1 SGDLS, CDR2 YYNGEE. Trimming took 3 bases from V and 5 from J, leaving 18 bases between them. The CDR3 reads CASSALGFRGNNEQFF. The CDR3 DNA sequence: TGTGCCAGCAGCGCTCTAGGTTTTCGCGGAAACAATGAGCAGTTCTTC. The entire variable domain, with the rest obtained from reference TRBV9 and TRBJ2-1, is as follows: DSGVTQTPKHLITATGQRVTLRCSPRSGDLSVYWYQQSLDQGLQFLIQYYNGEERAKGNILERFSAQQFPDLHSELNLSSLELGDSALYFCASSALGFRGNNEQFFGPGTRLTVL.

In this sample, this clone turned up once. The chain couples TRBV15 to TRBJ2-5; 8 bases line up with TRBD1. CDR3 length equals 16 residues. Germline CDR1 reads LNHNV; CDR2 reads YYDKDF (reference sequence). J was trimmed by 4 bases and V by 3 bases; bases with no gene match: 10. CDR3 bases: TGTGCCACCAGCAGGGCCGGACAGGGAGGAAGAGAGACCCAGTACTTC. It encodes CATSRAGQGGRETQYF.

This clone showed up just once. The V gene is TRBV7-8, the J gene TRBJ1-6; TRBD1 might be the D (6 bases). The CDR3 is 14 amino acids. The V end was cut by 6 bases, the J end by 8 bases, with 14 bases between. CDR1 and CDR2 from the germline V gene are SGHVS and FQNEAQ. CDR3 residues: CASRLGAVDSPLHF. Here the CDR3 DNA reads TGTGCCAGCAGGTTGGGGGCGGTTGATTCACCCCTCCACTTT.

CDR3 DNA: TGTGCCATCAGAAACAGCTTAGATCAGCCCCAGCATTTT. This sequence encodes CAIRNSLDQPQHF. The J gene is TRBJ1-5, the V gene TRBV10-3; D is undetermined. The CDR3 length is 13 residues. CDR1 is ENHRY and CDR2 is SYGVKD in the germline V gene. Trimming left V 6 bases short and J 5 bases short, with 11 bases between.

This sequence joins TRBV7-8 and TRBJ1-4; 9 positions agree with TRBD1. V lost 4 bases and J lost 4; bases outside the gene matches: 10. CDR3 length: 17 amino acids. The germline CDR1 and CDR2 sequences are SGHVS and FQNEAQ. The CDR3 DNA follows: TGTGCCAGCAGCTCCAAGGGGCGGGGACAGGGTAATGAAAAACTGTTTTTT. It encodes CASSSKGRGQGNEKLFF.

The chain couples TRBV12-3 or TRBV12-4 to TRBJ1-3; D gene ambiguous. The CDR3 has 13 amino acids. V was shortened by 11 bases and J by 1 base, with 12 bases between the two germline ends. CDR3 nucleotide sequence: TGTGCCGCCCGGAGAGGGTCTGGAAACACCATATATTTT. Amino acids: CAARRGSGNTIYF.

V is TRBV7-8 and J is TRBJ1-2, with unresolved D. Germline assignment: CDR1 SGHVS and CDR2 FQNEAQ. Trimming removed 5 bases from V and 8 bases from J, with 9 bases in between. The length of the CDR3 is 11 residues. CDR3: CASSLRLGYTF. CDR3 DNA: TGTGCCAGCAGCCTCCGGCTGGGCTACACCTTC.

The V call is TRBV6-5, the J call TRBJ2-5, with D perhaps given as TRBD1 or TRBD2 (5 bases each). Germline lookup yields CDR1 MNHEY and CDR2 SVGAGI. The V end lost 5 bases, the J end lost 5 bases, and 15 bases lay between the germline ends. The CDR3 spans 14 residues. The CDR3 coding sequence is TGTGCCAGCAGTAGGACGGCGAGGGGCGAGACCCAGTACTTC. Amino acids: CASSRTARGETQYF.

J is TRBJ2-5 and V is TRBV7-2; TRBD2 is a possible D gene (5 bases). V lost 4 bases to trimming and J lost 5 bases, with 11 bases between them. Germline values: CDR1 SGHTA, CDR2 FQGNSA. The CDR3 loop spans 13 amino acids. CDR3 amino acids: CASSWGDSETQYF. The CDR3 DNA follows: TGTGCCAGCAGCTGGGGAGATTCGGAGACCCAGTACTTC.

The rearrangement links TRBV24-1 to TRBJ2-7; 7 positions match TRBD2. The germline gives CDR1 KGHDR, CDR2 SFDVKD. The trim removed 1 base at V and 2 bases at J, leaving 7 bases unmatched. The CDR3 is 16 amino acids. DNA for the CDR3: TGTGCCACCAGTGATTTTTATCCTAGCGGTACCTACGAGCAGTACTTC. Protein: CATSDFYPSGTYEQYF.

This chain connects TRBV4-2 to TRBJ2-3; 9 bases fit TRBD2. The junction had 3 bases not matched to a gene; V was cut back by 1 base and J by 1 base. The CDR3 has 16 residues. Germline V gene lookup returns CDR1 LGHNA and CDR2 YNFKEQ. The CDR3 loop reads CASSQVPSGGTDTQYF. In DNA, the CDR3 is TGTGCCAGCAGCCAAGTCCCTAGCGGGGGCACAGATACGCAGTATTTT.

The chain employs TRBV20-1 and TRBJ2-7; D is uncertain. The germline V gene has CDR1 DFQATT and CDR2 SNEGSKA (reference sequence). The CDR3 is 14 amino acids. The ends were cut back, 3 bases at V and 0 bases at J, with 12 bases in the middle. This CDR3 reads CSASRDSSSYEQYF. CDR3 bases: TGCAGTGCTAGTAGGGATTCAAGCTCCTACGAGCAGTACTTC.

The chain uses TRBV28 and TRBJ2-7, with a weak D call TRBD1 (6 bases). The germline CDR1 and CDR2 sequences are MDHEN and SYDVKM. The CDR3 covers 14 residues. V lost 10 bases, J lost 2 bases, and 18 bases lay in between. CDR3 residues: CATTPTQGPYEQYF. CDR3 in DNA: TGTGCCACCACCCCCACTCAGGGGCCCTACGAGCAGTACTTC.

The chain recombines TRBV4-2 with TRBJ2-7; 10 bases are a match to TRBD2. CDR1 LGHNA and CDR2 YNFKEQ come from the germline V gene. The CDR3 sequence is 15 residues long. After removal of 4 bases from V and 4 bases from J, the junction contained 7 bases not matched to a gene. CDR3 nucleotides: TGTGCCAGCAGCCGGGGCGCTAGCGGGAGTTACGAGCAGTACTTC. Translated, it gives CASSRGASGSYEQYF.

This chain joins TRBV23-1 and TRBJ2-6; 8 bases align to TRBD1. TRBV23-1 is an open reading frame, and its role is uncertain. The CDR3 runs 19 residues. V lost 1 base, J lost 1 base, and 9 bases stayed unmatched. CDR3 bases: TGCGCCAGCAGTCAATGCCGGGACAGGAGTTATTCTGGGGCCAACGTCCTGACTTTC. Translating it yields CASSQCRDRSYSGANVLTF.

The CDR3 DNA follows: TGTGCCAGCCTTGGTTCCCTAGCGGGAGGGTACACCGGGGAGCTGTTTTTT. This codes for CASLGSLAGGYTGELFF. The V gene is TRBV5-6, the J gene TRBJ2-2, with TRBD2 identical over 12 bases. Germline assignment: CDR1 SGHDT and CDR2 YYEEEE. The ends lost 7 bases at V and 3 bases at J; junction bases unmatched: 10. The CDR3 runs 17 residues.